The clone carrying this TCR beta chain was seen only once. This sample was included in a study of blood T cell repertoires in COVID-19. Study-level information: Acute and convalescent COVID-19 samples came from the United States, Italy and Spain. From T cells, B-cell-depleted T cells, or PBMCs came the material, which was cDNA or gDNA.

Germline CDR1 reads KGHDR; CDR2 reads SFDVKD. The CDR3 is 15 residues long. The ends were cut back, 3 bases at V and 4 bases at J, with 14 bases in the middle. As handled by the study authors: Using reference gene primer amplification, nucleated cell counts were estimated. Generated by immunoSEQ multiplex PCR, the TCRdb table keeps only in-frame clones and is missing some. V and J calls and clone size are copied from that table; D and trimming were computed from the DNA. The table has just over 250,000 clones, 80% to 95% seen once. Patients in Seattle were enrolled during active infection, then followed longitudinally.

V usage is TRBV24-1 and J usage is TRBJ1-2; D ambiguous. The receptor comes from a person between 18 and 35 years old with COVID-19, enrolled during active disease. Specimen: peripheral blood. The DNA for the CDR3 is TGTGCCACCAGTGATAGCTTTTCCGAGTTCTATGGCTACACCTTC. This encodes CATSDSFSEFYGYTF.